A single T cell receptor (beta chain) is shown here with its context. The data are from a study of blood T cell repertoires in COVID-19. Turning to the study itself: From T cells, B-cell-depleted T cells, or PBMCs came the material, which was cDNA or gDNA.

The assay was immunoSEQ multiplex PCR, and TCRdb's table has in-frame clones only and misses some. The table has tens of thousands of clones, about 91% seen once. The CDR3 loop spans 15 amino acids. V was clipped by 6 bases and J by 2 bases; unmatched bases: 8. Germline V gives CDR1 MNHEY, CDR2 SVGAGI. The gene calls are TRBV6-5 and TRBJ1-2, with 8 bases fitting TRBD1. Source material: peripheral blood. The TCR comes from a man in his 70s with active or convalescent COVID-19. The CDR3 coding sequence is TGTGCCAGCAGCCCCCAGGGGGCGCGAAACTATGGCTACACCTTC. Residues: CASSPQGARNYGYTF.